The 25 T cell receptor beta chains given below trace back to one sample, sequenced in a study of control samples from healthy donors and cancer patients. Assay used: immunoSEQ multiplex PCR; TCRdb lists only in-frame clones, some missing. The sample shows roughly 130,000 clones, 92% of them seen only once. The sequenced material came from blood. Source of these receptors: a man under 40 in good health.

The gene calls are TRBV5-1 and TRBJ1-2; the match to TRBD1 covers 7 bases. Germline values: CDR1 SGHRS, CDR2 YFSETQ. V dropped 2 bases and J dropped 2; count of bases not matched to a gene: 6. This CDR3 has 15 residues. The DNA for the CDR3 is TGCGCCAGCAGCTTCGAGGACAGGTCGAACTATGGCTACACCTTC. Encoded protein: CASSFEDRSNYGYTF.

This clone was counted once. The chain uses TRBV6-4 and TRBJ2-2; TRBD2 matches at 10 bases. The junction had 3 bases not matched to a gene; V was cut back by 7 bases and J by 4 bases. The length of the CDR3 is 14 residues. Per germline, CDR1 MRHNA and CDR2 SNTAGT. For the CDR3, the DNA is TGTGCCAGCACTCCTAGCGGGAGCACCGGGGAGCTGTTTTTT. Translation gives CASTPSGSTGELFF.

J is TRBJ2-1 and V is TRBV7-6, with 15 bases identical to TRBD2. After removal of 5 bases from V and 10 bases from J, the junction contained 9 bases not matched to a gene. The CDR3 has 16 residues. The germline CDR1 and CDR2 sequences are SGHVS and FNYEAQ. DNA of the CDR3: TGTGCCAGCAGCCCTGGACTAGCGGGAGGGCCCCGAGAGCAGTTCTTC. The encoded protein is CASSPGLAGGPREQFF.

This chain joins TRBV6-6 and TRBJ1-2, with 7 bases that match TRBD1. The ends lost 6 bases at V and 3 bases at J; junction bases unmatched: 7. The germline CDR1 and CDR2 sequences are MNHNY and SVGAGI (reference sequence). The CDR3 covers 14 residues. CDR3 loop: CASRIGDSYYGYTF. The CDR3 DNA is TGTGCCAGCAGGATAGGGGACAGCTACTATGGCTACACCTTC.

This chain links TRBV4-1 with TRBJ1-4, with D perhaps matching TRBD1 (5 bases). The CDR3 totals 13 residues. Deletions cut 0 bases from V and 10 bases from J, with 9 bases between. Per germline, CDR1 MGHRA and CDR2 YSYEKL. In DNA form, the CDR3 reads TGCGCCAGCAGCCAAGAGGGGCAGGGAAAACTGTTTTTT. Translating gives CASSQEGQGKLFF.

This clone was counted a single time. The gene calls are TRBV5-4 and TRBJ2-7, with 7 bases lining up with TRBD1. V lost 1 base and J lost 1; bases outside the gene matches: 2. Germline V gene sequence: CDR1 SGHNT, CDR2 YYREEE (reference sequence). There are 14 residues in the CDR3. CDR3: CASSLYRGSYEQYF. The CDR3 DNA reads as TGTGCCAGCAGCTTGTACAGGGGTTCCTACGAGCAGTACTTC.

The V and J genes are TRBV6-4 and TRBJ1-5; D uncertain. Germline lookup yields CDR1 MRHNA and CDR2 SNTAGT. Trimming removed 4 bases at V and 4 bases at J, with 11 bases between. CDR3 length: 14 residues. CDR3 coding DNA: TGTGCCAGCAGTGGTTTTCAGAGAAATCAGCCCCAGCATTTT. Encoded protein: CASSGFQRNQPQHF.

In this sample, this clone turned up once. J is TRBJ2-2 and V is TRBV2; possibly TRBD1 or TRBD2 for D (6 bases each). Germline V gene data show CDR1 as SNHLY and CDR2 as FYNNEI. This CDR3 has 14 residues. The ends were cut back, 7 bases at V and 2 bases at J, with 11 bases in the middle. The CDR3 reads CASKGGTNTGELFF. The CDR3 DNA sequence: TGTGCCAGCAAGGGCGGGACAAACACCGGGGAGCTGTTTTTT.

The V call is TRBV25-1, the J call TRBJ1-5, with D hard to call. The CDR3 has 12 amino acids. Trimming cost V 3 bases and J 4 bases, with 4 bases left between them. Germline loops: CDR1 MGHDK, CDR2 SYGVNS. CDR3 sequence: CASSDLNQPQHF. As DNA, the CDR3 is TGTGCCAGCAGTGACCTAAATCAGCCCCAGCATTTT.

The rearrangement uses TRBV19 and TRBJ2-7; TRBD1 might be the D (5 bases). Germline V gene sequence: CDR1 LNHDA, CDR2 SQIVND (reference sequence). The V end lost 5 bases, the J end lost 0 bases, and 11 bases lay between the germline ends. CDR3 length equals 14 residues. The CDR3: CASSSQGTSYEQYF. The CDR3 nucleotides read TGTGCCAGTAGTTCTCAGGGTACCTCCTACGAGCAGTACTTC.

Notes on this clone: The identical CDR3 is also encoded by other nucleotide sequences in the sample. The V call is TRBV27, the J call TRBJ1-3; no reliable D call. Trimming shortened V by 6 bases and J by 0 bases, and 6 bases separated the two germline ends. This CDR3 spans 13 amino acids. Looked up from germline, CDR1 is MNHEY and CDR2 is SMNVEV (reference sequence). Here the CDR3 DNA reads TGTGCCAGCAGCTTCAGCTCTGGAAACACCATATATTTT. It yields the protein CASSFSSGNTIYF.

The chain links TRBV7-9 to TRBJ2-7; 7 bases match TRBD1. V dropped 6 bases and J dropped 3; count of bases not matched to a gene: 8. CDR1 SEHNR and CDR2 FQNEAQ come from the germline V gene (reference sequence). This CDR3 region has 14 residues. The CDR3 nucleotides read TGTGCCAGCAGTCGAGGTACAGGGGACTACGAGCAGTACTTC. Encoded protein: CASSRGTGDYEQYF. The variable domain in full, with the rest retrieved from reference TRBV7-9 and TRBJ2-7, is DTGVSQNPRHKITKRGQNVTFRCDPISEHNRLYWYRQTLGQGPEFLTYFQNEAQLEKSRLLSDRFSAERPKGSFSTLEIQRTEQGDSAMYLCASSRGTGDYEQYFGPGTRLTVT.

This clone was observed a single time. V usage is TRBV28 and J usage is TRBJ2-5; a weak D match, TRBD1 (6 bases). Germline V gives CDR1 MDHEN, CDR2 SYDVKM. V lost 0 bases, J lost 1 base, and 18 bases lay in between. This CDR3 is 18 amino acids long. CDR3 protein: CASSLWSRGLGPQETQYF. CDR3 nucleotide sequence: TGTGCCAGCAGTTTATGGAGCAGGGGATTGGGGCCCCAAGAGACCCAGTACTTC.

The CDR3 DNA reads TGCGCCAGCAGCCGGGGGAAAAGGGCAGGTATGATACCGAGCTCTGGGGCCAACGTCCTGACTTTC. It encodes CASSRGKRAGMIPSSGANVLTF. The chain couples TRBV4-1 to TRBJ2-6; either TRBD1 or TRBD2 may supply D (5 bases each). The CDR3 has 22 residues. The V gene lost 4 bases and the J gene lost 0 bases, with 28 bases spanning the gap. Germline V gives CDR1 MGHRA, CDR2 YSYEKL.

The chain carries TRBV6-2 or TRBV6-3 and TRBJ1-2; D may be TRBD1 (5 bases). V was pared by 5 bases and J by 8 bases, with 21 bases between. Germline lookup yields CDR1 MNHEY and CDR2 SVGEGT. The CDR3 covers 15 residues. The CDR3 is CASSRSNPGLEGYTF. CDR3 sequence (DNA): TGTGCCAGCAGTCGATCAAACCCGGGGCTTGAGGGCTACACCTTC.

The chain couples TRBV24-1 to TRBJ1-3; 9 bases match TRBD1. The CDR3 is 17 amino acids. The trim removed 5 bases at V and 3 bases at J, leaving 10 bases unmatched. CDR1 is KGHDR and CDR2 is SFDVKD in the germline V gene. CDR3 residues: CATSANPDRGSGNTIYF. CDR3 DNA sequence: TGTGCCACCAGTGCCAACCCGGACAGGGGAAGTGGAAACACCATATATTTT.

This chain joins TRBV2 and TRBJ1-1, with TRBD1 matching 7 bases. Losses at the gene ends were 7 bases for V and 7 bases for J; bases not matched to a gene: 9. The CDR3 totals 13 residues. Germline CDR1 and CDR2: SNHLY and FYNNEI. The CDR3, as DNA: TGTGCCAGCACCACGACAGGGTACGGTGAAGCTTTCTTT. It specifies CASTTTGYGEAFF.

The rearrangement joins TRBV6-6 to TRBJ2-5; 13 bases match TRBD2. Germline values: CDR1 MNHNY, CDR2 SVGAGI (reference sequence). The trim removed 4 bases at V and 5 bases at J, leaving 7 bases unmatched. The CDR3 loop spans 16 amino acids. The CDR3 here is CASSSWTSGSYETQYF. CDR3 bases: TGTGCCAGCAGTTCCTGGACTAGCGGGAGTTATGAGACCCAGTACTTC.

The V and J genes are TRBV5-4 and TRBJ2-7; D gene ambiguous. From germline, CDR1 is SGHNT and CDR2 YYREEE (reference sequence). CDR3 length: 12 residues. V was shortened by 0 bases and J by 7 bases, with 8 bases between the two germline ends. The CDR3 sequence: CASSLAVPEQYF. CDR3 nucleotide sequence: TGTGCCAGCAGCTTGGCGGTTCCTGAGCAGTACTTC.

The chain combines TRBV6-5 with TRBJ2-3, with 8 bases aligning to TRBD1. This CDR3 is 14 amino acids long. V shed 7 bases and J 6 bases; nucleotides not matched to a gene: 9. Per the germline V gene, CDR1 is MNHEY and CDR2 is SVGAGI. Here the CDR3 DNA reads TGTGCCAGCATCTCAGGGGGCGCATTGGATACGCAGTATTTT. It specifies CASISGGALDTQYF.

The V call is TRBV30, the J call TRBJ2-2; no clear D. CDR3 length equals 11 residues. Germline CDR1 and CDR2: GTSNPN and SVGIG (reference sequence). Trimming shortened V by 0 bases and J by 8 bases, and 4 bases separated the two germline ends. The CDR3 spells CAWSVLGELFF. In DNA form, the CDR3 reads TGTGCCTGGAGTGTACTTGGGGAGCTGTTTTTT.

Only one count was recorded for this clone. The CDR3 reads CASSFGGWTDTQYF. CDR3 in DNA: TGTGCCAGCAGTTTTGGGGGTTGGACAGATACGCAGTATTTT. The chain uses TRBV6-5 and TRBJ2-3, with D tentatively TRBD1 or TRBD2 (5 bases each). Germline V gene sequence: CDR1 MNHEY, CDR2 SVGAGI. There are 14 residues in the CDR3. V was pared by 4 bases and J by 3 bases, with 11 bases between.

The chain uses TRBV23-1 and TRBJ2-7; TRBD1 is a possible D gene (5 bases). TRBV23-1 is sorted into the ORF group, with uncertain function. Trimming removed 10 bases from V and 3 bases from J, with 19 bases in between. The CDR3 consists of 14 residues. The CDR3 here is CAKPTGPICYEQYF. In nucleotides, the CDR3 is TGCGCCAAACCCACAGGACCTATCTGCTACGAGCAGTACTTC.

This chain links TRBV7-9 with TRBJ1-1; D gene uncertain. CDR1 is SEHNR and CDR2 is FQNEAQ in the germline V gene (reference sequence). V shed 5 bases and J shed 3 bases, with 13 bases lying between them. The CDR3 spans 14 residues. CDR3 coding DNA: TGTGCCAGCAGCCACCAGTGGGCTGACACTGAAGCTTTCTTT. Its translation: CASSHQWADTEAFF.

CDR3 in amino acids: CASSLREAGYTF. As DNA, the CDR3 is TGTGCCAGCAGCTTAAGGGAGGCGGGCTACACCTTC. This chain connects TRBV7-9 to TRBJ1-2; D remains unclear. V was trimmed by 2 bases and J by 8 bases, leaving 9 bases between them. Germline V gene sequence: CDR1 SEHNR, CDR2 FQNEAQ (reference sequence). This CDR3 has 12 amino acids. Full variable domain (missing parts from reference TRBV7-9 and TRBJ1-2): DTGVSQNPRHKITKRGQNVTFRCDPISEHNRLYWYRQTLGQGPEFLTYFQNEAQLEKSRLLSDRFSAERPKGSFSTLEIQRTEQGDSAMYLCASSLREAGYTFGSGTRLTVV.